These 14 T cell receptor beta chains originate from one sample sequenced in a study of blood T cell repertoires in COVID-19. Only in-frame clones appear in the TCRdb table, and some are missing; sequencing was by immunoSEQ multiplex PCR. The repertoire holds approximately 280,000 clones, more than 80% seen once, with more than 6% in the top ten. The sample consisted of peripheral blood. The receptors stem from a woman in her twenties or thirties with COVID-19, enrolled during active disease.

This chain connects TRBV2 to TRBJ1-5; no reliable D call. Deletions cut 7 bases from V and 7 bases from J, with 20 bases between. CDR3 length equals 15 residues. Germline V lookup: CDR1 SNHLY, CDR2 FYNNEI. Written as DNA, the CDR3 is TGTGCCAGCAAGGCGGGCACCAACACGAGACAGCCCCAGCATTTT. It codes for CASKAGTNTRQPQHF.

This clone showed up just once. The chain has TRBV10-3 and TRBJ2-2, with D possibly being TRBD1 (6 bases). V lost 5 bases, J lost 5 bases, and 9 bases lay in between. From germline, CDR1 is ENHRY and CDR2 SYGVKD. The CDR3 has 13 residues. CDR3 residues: CAISRQATGELFF. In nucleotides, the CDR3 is TGTGCCATCAGTAGACAGGCGACCGGGGAGCTGTTTTTT.

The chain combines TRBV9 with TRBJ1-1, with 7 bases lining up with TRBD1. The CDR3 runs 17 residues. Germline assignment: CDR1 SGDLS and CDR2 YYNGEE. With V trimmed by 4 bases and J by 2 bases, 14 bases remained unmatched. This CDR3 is CASSPDPRTGGNTEAFF. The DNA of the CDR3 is TGTGCCAGCAGCCCAGACCCTCGGACAGGAGGTAACACTGAAGCTTTCTTT.

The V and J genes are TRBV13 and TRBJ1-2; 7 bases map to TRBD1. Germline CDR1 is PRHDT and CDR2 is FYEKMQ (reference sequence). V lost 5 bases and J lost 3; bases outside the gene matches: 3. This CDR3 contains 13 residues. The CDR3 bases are TGTGCCAGCAGCGATACAGGGGACTATGGCTACACCTTC. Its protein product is CASSDTGDYGYTF.

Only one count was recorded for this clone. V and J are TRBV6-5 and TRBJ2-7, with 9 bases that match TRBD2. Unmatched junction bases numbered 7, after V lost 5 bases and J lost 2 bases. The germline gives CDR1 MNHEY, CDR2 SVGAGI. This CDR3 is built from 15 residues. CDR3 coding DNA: TGTGCCAGCAGTATAGCGGGGGAGACGACCTACGAGCAGTACTTC. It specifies CASSIAGETTYEQYF.

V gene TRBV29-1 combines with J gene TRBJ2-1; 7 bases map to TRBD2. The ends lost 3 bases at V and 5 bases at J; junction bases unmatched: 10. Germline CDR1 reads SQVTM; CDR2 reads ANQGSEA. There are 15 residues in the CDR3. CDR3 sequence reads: CSVEGPREGNNEQFF. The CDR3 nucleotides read TGCAGCGTTGAGGGGCCCAGGGAGGGTAACAATGAGCAGTTCTTC.

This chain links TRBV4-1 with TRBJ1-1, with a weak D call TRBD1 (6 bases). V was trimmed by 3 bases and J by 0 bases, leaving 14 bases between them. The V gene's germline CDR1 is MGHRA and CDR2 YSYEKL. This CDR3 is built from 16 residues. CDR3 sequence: CASSHSRGGLNTEAFF. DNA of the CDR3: TGCGCCAGCAGCCACTCGAGGGGGGGGCTGAACACTGAAGCTTTCTTT.

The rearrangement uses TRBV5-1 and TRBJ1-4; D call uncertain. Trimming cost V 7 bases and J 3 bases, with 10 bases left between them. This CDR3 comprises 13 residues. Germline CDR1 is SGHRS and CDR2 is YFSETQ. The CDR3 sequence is CASGNQANEKLFF. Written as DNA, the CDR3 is TGCGCCAGCGGCAACCAAGCTAATGAAAAACTGTTTTTT.

The CDR3 region is CASSVGGGDLSYEQYF. In DNA, the CDR3 is TGTGCCAGCAGCGTAGGAGGCGGGGACTTATCCTACGAGCAGTACTTC. V is TRBV9 and J is TRBJ2-7; weak D call: TRBD2 (6 bases). V was pared by 0 bases and J by 1 base, with 14 bases between. Per the germline V gene, CDR1 is SGDLS and CDR2 is YYNGEE. The CDR3 consists of 16 residues.

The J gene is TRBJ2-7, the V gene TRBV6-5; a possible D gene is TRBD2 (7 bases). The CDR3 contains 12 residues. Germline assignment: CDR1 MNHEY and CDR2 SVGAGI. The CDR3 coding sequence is TGTGCTGAGGGGGAGGGCGGTTACGAGCAGTACTTC. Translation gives CAEGEGGYEQYF.

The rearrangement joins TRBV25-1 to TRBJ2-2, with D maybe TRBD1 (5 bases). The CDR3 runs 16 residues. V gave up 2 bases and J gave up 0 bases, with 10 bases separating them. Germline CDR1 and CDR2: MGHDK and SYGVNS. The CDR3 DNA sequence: TGTGCCAGCAGTGAACAGGGAATGGCGAACACCGGGGAGCTGTTTTTT. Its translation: CASSEQGMANTGELFF. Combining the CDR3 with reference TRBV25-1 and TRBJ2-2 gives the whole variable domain EADIYQTPRYLVIGTGKKITLECSQTMGHDKMYWYQQDPGMELHLIHYSYGVNSTEKGDLSSESTVSRIRTEHFPLTLESARPSHTSQYLCASSEQGMANTGELFFGEGSRLTVL.

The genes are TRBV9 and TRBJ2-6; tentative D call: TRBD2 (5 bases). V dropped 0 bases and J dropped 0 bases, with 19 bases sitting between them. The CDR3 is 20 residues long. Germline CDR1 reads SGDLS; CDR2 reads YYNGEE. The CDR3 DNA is TGTGCCAGCAGCGTAGAAGTTGAGGGCAGGAGTCACTCTGGGGCCAACGTCCTGACTTTC. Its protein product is CASSVEVEGRSHSGANVLTF.

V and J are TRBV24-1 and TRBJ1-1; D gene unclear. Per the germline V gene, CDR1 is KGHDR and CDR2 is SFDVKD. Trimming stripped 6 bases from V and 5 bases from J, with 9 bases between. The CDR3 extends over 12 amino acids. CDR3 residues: CATSTGSTEAFF. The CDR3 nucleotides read TGTGCCACCAGTACCGGGAGTACTGAAGCTTTCTTT.

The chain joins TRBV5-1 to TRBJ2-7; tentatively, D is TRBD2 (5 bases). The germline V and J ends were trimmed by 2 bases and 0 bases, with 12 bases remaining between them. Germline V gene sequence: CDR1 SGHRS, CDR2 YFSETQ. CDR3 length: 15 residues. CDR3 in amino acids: CASSLRAESSYEQYF. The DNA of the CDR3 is TGCGCCAGCAGCTTACGAGCGGAAAGCTCCTACGAGCAGTACTTC.